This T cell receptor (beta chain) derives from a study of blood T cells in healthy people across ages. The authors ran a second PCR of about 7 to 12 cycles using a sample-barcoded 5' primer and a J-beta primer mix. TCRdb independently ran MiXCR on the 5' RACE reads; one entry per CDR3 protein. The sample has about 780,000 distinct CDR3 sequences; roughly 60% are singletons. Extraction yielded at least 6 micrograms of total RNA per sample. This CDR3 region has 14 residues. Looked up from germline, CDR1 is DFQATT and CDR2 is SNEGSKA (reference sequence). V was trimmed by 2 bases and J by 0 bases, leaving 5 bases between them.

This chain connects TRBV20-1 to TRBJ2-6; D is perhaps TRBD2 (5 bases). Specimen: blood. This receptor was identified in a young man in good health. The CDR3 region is CSARRGSGANVLTF. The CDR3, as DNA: TGCAGTGCTAGACGGGGCTCTGGGGCCAACGTCCTGACTTTC.